This is a list of T cell receptor beta chains from one sample in a study of blood T cell repertoires in COVID-19. Data came from immunoSEQ multiplex PCR; TCRdb stores just in-frame clones and leaves some out. The sample contains 65,000 to 70,000 clones, around 84% of which appear only once. The sequencing input was peripheral blood. These receptors all come from a man between 45 and 60 years old with acute or convalescent COVID-19. Both conserved end residues are part of each CDR3. Each record gives: J gene, clone size, V gene, D gene, CDR3 protein, CDR3 DNA. A D gene is named only where the DNA matches it firmly. Only part of the rows carry a size: once, few, many, or a class if the clone is expanded.

TRBJ1-1	-	TRBV27	-	CASSPGFMGLTEAFF	TGTGCCAGCAGCCCAGGGTTTATGGGACTCACTGAAGCTTTCTTT
TRBJ1-1	-	TRBV5-5	-	CASSLLSLAAEAFF	TGTGCCAGCAGCTTATTGTCGCTGGCGGCTGAAGCTTTCTTT
TRBJ1-1	-	TRBV27	-	CASSLGRGAEAFF	TGTGCCAGCAGTTTAGGCAGAGGCGCTGAAGCTTTCTTT
TRBJ1-6	-	TRBV3-1/TRBV3-2	TRBD1	CASSQGDLRGNSPLHF	TGTGCCAGCAGCCAAGGAGACCTCAGGGGGAATTCACCCCTCCACTTT
TRBJ1-1	-	TRBV19	-	CASSHRKGMREEAFF	TGTGCCAGTAGCCATAGGAAGGGAATGCGGGAGGAAGCTTTCTTT
TRBJ1-4	once	TRBV10-3	TRBD1	CASQPGTGGEKLFF	TGTGCCAGCCAGCCCGGGACAGGGGGTGAAAAACTGTTTTTT
TRBJ1-2	-	TRBV25-1	-	CASSDAGAVYGYTF	TGTGCCAGCAGTGACGCGGGGGCAGTCTATGGCTACACCTTC
TRBJ1-1	-	TRBV10-1	-	CASSGGLGGTEAFF	TGCGCCAGCAGTGGGGGACTCGGGGGGACTGAAGCTTTCTTT
TRBJ2-3	-	TRBV2	-	CAANRIASLTDTQYF	TGTGCCGCCAACCGGATAGCGTCCCTCACAGATACGCAGTATTTT
TRBJ1-2	once	TRBV9	-	CASSAQAEGLWGYTF	TGTGCCAGCAGCGCCCAGGCCGAAGGACTATGGGGCTACACCTTC
TRBJ2-3	few	TRBV24-1	TRBD1	CATSDQDRGLTDTQYF	TGTGCCACCAGTGACCAGGACAGGGGGCTTACAGATACGCAGTATTTT
TRBJ2-7	-	TRBV6-5	-	CASTVNWASYEQYF	TGTGCCAGCACCGTAAACTGGGCCTCCTACGAGCAGTACTTC
TRBJ2-5	-	TRBV7-8	TRBD2	CASSLALGAGGLRETQYF	TGTGCCAGCAGCTTAGCGCTGGGAGCGGGGGGTTTACGAGAGACCCAGTACTTC
TRBJ1-2	-	TRBV5-1	-	CASSLTANYGYTF	TGCGCCAGCAGCTTGACAGCTAACTATGGCTACACCTTC
TRBJ2-5	-	TRBV21-1	-	CASSNGLTGTGEVTQYF	TGTGCCAGCAGCAATGGCCTAACCGGGACAGGGGAGGTGACCCAGTACTTC
TRBJ2-2	-	TRBV5-1	-	CASSTGYGTGELFF	TGCGCCAGCAGCACGGGGTACGGCACCGGGGAGCTGTTTTTT
TRBJ2-2	-	TRBV7-2	-	CASSSTPRGSGELFF	TGTGCCAGCAGCTCGACCCCCCGGGGATCCGGGGAGCTGTTTTTT
TRBJ1-2	-	TRBV4-1	TRBD1	CASSRNTGDDYGYTF	TGCGCCAGCAGCCGGAATACAGGGGACGACTATGGCTACACCTTC
TRBJ1-4	-	TRBV11-2	TRBD1	CASSSSAGTGNEKLFF	TGTGCCAGCAGCTCTTCCGCCGGGACAGGAAATGAAAAACTGTTTTTT
TRBJ2-4	-	TRBV5-6	TRBD1	CASSLRTGGNIQYF	TGTGCCAGCAGCTTGAGGACAGGGGGGAACATTCAGTACTTC
TRBJ2-7	-	TRBV27	TRBD2	CASSRLAERPYEQYF	TGTGCCAGCAGTCGTCTAGCGGAGAGACCCTACGAGCAGTACTTC
TRBJ1-1	-	TRBV20-1	-	CSARDLGEAFF	TGCAGTGCTAGAGATCTCGGTGAAGCTTTCTTT
TRBJ2-1	once	TRBV7-3	-	CASSLVVSGNEQFF	TGTGCCAGCAGCTTAGTAGTTTCTGGCAATGAGCAGTTCTTC
TRBJ2-5	-	TRBV5-1	-	CASSGGQSPQETQYF	TGCGCCAGCAGCGGTGGACAGTCGCCTCAAGAGACCCAGTACTTC
TRBJ1-2	few	TRBV4-2	TRBD1	CASSQVRGRSYTF	TGTGCCAGCAGCCAAGTCAGGGGGCGAAGCTACACCTTC
TRBJ2-7	-	TRBV13	-	CASSPGRGMDEQYF	TGTGCCAGCAGCCCCGGCAGGGGTATGGACGAGCAGTACTTC
TRBJ1-6	-	TRBV3-1/TRBV3-2	-	CASSQDFRGLHNSPLHF	TGTGCCAGCAGCCAAGATTTTCGGGGTCTACATAATTCACCCCTCCACTTT
TRBJ2-1	-	TRBV4-1	TRBD2	CASSQGTSTSGSYNEQFF	TGCGCCAGCAGCCAAGGTACCTCGACTAGCGGGTCCTACAATGAGCAGTTCTTC
TRBJ2-1	-	TRBV7-9	TRBD1	CASSLIIGRQGVNNEQFF	TGTGCCAGCAGCTTAATCATTGGTCGACAGGGTGTGAACAATGAGCAGTTCTTC
TRBJ2-3	-	TRBV12-1	-	CASSSRDSFTDTQYF	TGTGCCAGCAGCTCCCGGGACTCTTTCACAGATACGCAGTATTTT
TRBJ1-5	few	TRBV23-1	TRBD1	CASSLRGRNQPQHF	TGCGCCAGCAGTCTTAGGGGGCGAAATCAGCCCCAGCATTTT
TRBJ2-4	few	TRBV6-5	-	CASSYSRGAKNIQYF	TGTGCCAGCAGTTACTCCAGAGGGGCCAAAAACATTCAGTACTTC
TRBJ1-3	-	TRBV30	TRBD1	CARDPGQGSGNTIYF	TGTGCCCGCGATCCGGGACAGGGTTCTGGAAACACCATATATTTT
TRBJ2-4	-	TRBV7-9	-	CASSGLTKNIQYF	TGTGCCAGTTCAGGCCTTACCAAAAACATTCAGTACTTC
TRBJ1-1	-	TRBV9	TRBD1	CASSVAPGGRNTEAFF	TGTGCCAGCAGCGTAGCTCCAGGGGGCCGGAACACTGAAGCTTTCTTT
TRBJ2-1	-	TRBV13	TRBD1	CASSPRDRSYNEQFF	TGTGCCAGCAGCCCCCGGGACAGGAGTTACAATGAGCAGTTCTTC
TRBJ2-1	-	TRBV6-2/TRBV6-3	TRBD2	CASSFLLAGGPYNEQFF	TGTGCCAGCAGTTTCCTCCTAGCGGGGGGGCCCTACAATGAGCAGTTCTTC
TRBJ2-7	-	TRBV7-9	-	CASSLRSNEQYF	TGTGCCAGCAGCCTGAGGTCGAACGAGCAGTACTTC
TRBJ2-7	-	TRBV4-1	TRBD2	CASSQHPGGGPYEQYF	TGCGCCAGCAGCCAACACCCCGGCGGGGGTCCCTACGAGCAGTACTTC
TRBJ1-1	-	TRBV5-1	-	CASSLQASNTEAFF	TGCGCCAGCAGCTTGCAGGCATCGAACACTGAAGCTTTCTTT
TRBJ1-3	-	TRBV19	-	CASSATGARSGNTIYF	TGTGCCAGTAGTGCCACAGGAGCACGCTCTGGAAACACCATATATTTT
TRBJ1-2	once	TRBV29-1	TRBD1	CSVGTGGGYGYTF	TGCAGCGTTGGGACAGGGGGTGGCTATGGCTACACCTTC
TRBJ1-1	-	TRBV2	-	CASGLQNTEAFF	TGTGCCAGTGGACTGCAGAACACTGAAGCTTTCTTT
TRBJ1-5	-	TRBV6-5	TRBD1	CASSKQGAGNQPQHF	TGTGCCAGCAGTAAACAGGGGGCAGGGAATCAGCCCCAGCATTTT
TRBJ2-1	-	TRBV11-2	-	CASSLSGYNEQFF	TGTGCCAGCAGCTTATCGGGGTACAATGAGCAGTTCTTC
TRBJ1-1	-	TRBV27	-	CASTSGRLNTEAFF	TGTGCCAGCACCTCAGGCAGGTTGAACACTGAAGCTTTCTTT
TRBJ2-1	once	TRBV27	-	CASSFVLSDEQFF	TGTGCCAGCAGTTTTGTTTTGAGCGATGAGCAGTTCTTC
TRBJ1-6	-	TRBV6-5	-	CAGKQGQSSPLHF	TGTGCCGGAAAACAGGGCCAATCGTCACCCCTCCACTTT
TRBJ2-3	-	TRBV3-1/TRBV3-2	-	CASSPEFGSQDTQYF	TGTGCCAGCAGCCCCGAGTTCGGGAGCCAAGATACGCAGTATTTT
TRBJ1-5	-	TRBV18	-	CASSPRQVDSNQPQHF	TGTGCCAGCTCACCACGTCAGGTGGATAGCAATCAGCCCCAGCATTTT
TRBJ1-5	-	TRBV7-2	-	CASSSSAHSSNQPQHF	TGTGCCAGCAGCTCATCGGCCCACAGTAGCAATCAGCCCCAGCATTTT
TRBJ2-3	-	TRBV7-3	TRBD2	CASSLTSGGNTDTQYF	TGTGCCAGCAGCCTTACTAGCGGGGGGAACACAGATACGCAGTATTTT
TRBJ2-1	-	TRBV6-5	-	CASRRIGDYNEQFF	TGTGCCAGCAGGAGAATCGGTGACTACAATGAGCAGTTCTTC